The source of this T cell receptor (beta chain) is a study of T cell responses to AZD1222 COVID-19 vaccine. The germline V gene encodes CDR1 SGHNT and CDR2 YYREEE (reference sequence). The CDR3 spans 15 residues. Between the trimmed V and J ends, which lost 0 bases and 3 bases, there was a span of 10 bases. Study results and limitations: Nearly half of spike-specific TCRs reportedly go after variant regions that carry no mutations. None of the repertoires were sampled until the peak T cell response had passed. Two AZD1222 doses significantly raised spike-specific TCR breadth and depth over controls. There were mostly white British donors and more females than males, and clonal diversity was possibly underestimated.

Libraries were prepared by immunoSEQ multiplex PCR; TCRdb keeps only in-frame clonotypes and omits some of them. The table lists about 180,000 clones, around 90% of them singletons. Regarding this clone: The antigen is unknown.

The material was peripheral blood, obtained on day 0 of AZD1222 vaccination. This receptor was taken from an adult in good health. This chain connects TRBV5-4 to TRBJ1-3; D is unclear. The CDR3: CASSLASRGGNTIYF. The CDR3 nucleotides read TGTGCCAGCAGCTTGGCCTCACGAGGTGGAAACACCATATATTTT.